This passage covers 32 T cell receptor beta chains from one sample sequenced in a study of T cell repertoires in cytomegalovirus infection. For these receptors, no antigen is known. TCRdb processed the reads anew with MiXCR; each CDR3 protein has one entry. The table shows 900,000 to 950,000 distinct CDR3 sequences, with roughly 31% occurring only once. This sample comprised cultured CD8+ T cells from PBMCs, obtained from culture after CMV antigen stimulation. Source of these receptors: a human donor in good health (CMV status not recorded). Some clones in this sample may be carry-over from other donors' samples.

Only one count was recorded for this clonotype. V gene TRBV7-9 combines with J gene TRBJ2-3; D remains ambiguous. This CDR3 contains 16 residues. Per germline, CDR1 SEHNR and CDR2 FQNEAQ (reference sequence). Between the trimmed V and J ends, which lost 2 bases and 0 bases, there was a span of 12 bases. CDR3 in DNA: TGTGCCAGCAGCTTAAGTGGCAGCAAGAGCACAGATACGCAGTATTTT. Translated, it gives CASSLSGSKSTDTQYF.

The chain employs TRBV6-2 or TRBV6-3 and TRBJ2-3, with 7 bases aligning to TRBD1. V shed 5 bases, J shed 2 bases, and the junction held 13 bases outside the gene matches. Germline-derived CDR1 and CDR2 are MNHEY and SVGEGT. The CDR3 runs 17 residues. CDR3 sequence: CASSPRPGQRNTDTQYF. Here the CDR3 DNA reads TGTGCCAGCAGTCCTCGTCCGGGACAGCGAAACACAGATACGCAGTATTTT.

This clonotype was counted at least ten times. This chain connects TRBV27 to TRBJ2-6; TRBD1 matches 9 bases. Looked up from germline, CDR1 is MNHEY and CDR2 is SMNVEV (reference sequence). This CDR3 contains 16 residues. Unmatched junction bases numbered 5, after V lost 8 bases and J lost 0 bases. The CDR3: CASRTGAYSGANVLTF. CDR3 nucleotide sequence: TGTGCCAGCCGGACAGGGGCCTACTCTGGGGCCAACGTCCTGACTTTC.

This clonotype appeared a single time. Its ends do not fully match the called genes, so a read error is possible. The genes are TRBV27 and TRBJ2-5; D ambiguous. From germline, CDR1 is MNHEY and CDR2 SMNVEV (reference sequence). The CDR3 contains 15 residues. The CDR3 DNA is TGTGCCAGCAGTTTAAGGGCTAGTTCGAGAGAGACCCTGTACTTC. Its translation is CASSLRASSRETLYF.

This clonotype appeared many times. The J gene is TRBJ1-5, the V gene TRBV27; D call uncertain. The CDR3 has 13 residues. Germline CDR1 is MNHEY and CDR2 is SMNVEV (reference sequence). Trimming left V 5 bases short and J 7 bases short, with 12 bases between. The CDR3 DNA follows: TGTGCCAGCAGTCCTACAGATTTACAGCCCCAGCATTTT. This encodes CASSPTDLQPQHF.

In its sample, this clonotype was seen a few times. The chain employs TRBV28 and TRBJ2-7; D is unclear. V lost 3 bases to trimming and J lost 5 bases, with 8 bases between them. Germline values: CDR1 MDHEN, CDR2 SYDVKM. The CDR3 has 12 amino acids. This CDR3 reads CASSFSLDEQYV. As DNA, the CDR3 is TGTGCCAGCAGTTTTTCGCTGGACGAGCAGTACGTC.

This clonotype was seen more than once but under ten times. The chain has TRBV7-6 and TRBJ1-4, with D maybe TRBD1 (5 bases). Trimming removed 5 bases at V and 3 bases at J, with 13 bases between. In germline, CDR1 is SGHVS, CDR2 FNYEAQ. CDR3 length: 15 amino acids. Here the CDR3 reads CASSPQGVANEKLFF. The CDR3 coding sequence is TGTGCCAGCAGCCCCCAGGGAGTGGCTAATGAAAAACTGTTTTTT.

CDR3 sequence: CASSLVGGRRHGQFF. The DNA of the CDR3 is TGTGCCAGCAGCTTAGTGGGCGGCCGTCGGCATGGGCAGTTCTTC. V usage is TRBV7-2 and J usage is TRBJ2-1; no reliable D call. This CDR3 contains 15 residues. The germline V gene has CDR1 SGHTA and CDR2 FQGNSA. With 1 base removed from V and 12 bases from J, the gap between germline ends came to 19 bases.

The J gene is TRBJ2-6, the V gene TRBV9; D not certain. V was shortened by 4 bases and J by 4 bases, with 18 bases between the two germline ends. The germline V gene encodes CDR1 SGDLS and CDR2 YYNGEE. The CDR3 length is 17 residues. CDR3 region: CASSPGLPKEGANVLTF. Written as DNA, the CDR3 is TGTGCCAGCAGCCCGGGTCTCCCTAAGGAAGGGGCCAACGTCCTGACTTTC.

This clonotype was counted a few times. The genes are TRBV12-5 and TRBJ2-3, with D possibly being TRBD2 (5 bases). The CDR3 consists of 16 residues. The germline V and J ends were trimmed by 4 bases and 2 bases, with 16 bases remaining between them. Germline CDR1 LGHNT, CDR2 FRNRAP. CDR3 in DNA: TGTGCTAGTGGTTGGCTCGCGGACTCGCACACAGATACGCAGTATTTT. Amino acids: CASGWLADSHTDTQYF.

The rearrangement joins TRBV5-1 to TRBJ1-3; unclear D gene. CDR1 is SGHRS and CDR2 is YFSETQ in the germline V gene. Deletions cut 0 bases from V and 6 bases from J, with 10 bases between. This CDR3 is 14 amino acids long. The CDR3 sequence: CASSLEGLENTIYF. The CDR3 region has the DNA TGCGCCAGCAGCTTGGAAGGGTTGGAAAACACCATATATTTT. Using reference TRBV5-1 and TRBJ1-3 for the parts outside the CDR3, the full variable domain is KAGVTQTPRYLIKTRGQQVTLSCSPISGHRSVSWYQQTPGQGLQFLFEYFSETQRNKGNFPGRFSGRQFSNSRSEMNVSTLELGDSALYLCASSLEGLENTIYFGEGSWLTVV.

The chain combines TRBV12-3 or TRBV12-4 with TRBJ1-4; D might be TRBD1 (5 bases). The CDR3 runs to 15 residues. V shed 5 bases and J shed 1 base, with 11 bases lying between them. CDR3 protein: CASSPQTVTNEKLFF. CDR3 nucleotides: TGTGCCAGCAGTCCCCAGACAGTAACTAATGAAAAACTGTTTTTT.

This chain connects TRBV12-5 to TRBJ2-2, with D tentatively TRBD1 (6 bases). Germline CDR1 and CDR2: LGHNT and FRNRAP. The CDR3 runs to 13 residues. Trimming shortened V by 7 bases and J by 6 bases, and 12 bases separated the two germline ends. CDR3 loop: CASDLQGPGELFF. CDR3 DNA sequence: TGTGCTAGTGATCTACAGGGACCCGGGGAGCTGTTTTTT.

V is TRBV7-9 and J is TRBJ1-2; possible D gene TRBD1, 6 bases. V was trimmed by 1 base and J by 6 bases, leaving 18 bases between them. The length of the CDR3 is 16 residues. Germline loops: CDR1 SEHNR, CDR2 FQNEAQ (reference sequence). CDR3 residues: CASSLVGSGVFHGYTF. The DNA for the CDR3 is TGTGCCAGCAGCTTAGTAGGGTCAGGGGTATTTCATGGCTACACCTTC.

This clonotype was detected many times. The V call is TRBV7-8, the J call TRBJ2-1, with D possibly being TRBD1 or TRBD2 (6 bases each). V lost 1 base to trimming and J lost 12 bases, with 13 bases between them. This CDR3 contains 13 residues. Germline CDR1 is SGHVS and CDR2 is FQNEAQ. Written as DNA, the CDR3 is TGTGCCAGCAGCTTAGAAGGGGGACTTTGGCAGTTCTTC. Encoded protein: CASSLEGGLWQFF.

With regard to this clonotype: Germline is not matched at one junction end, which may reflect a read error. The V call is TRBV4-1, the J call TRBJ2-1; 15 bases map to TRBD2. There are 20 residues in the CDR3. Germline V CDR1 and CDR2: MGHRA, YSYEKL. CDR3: CASSQMGLAGGLSSYNEQFF. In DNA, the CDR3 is TGTGCCAGCAGCCAAATGGGACTAGCGGGGGGCCTGAGCTCCTACAATGAGCAGTTCTTC.

The CDR3 bases are TGTGCCAGCAGCTTAGCGGCGGGTCCTGAAGCTTTCTTT. Translation: CASSLAAGPEAFF. This chain joins TRBV7-2 and TRBJ1-1; D uncertain. The V and J ends lost 0 bases and 6 bases respectively, with 8 bases between them. This CDR3 has 13 residues. Germline V lookup: CDR1 SGHTA, CDR2 FQGNSA. The full variable domain, in which reference TRBV7-2 and TRBJ1-1 provide the parts outside the CDR3, is GAGVSQSPSNKVTEKGKDVELRCDPISGHTALYWYRQSLGQGLEFLIYFQGNSAPDKSGLPSDRFSAERTGGSVSTLTIQRTQQEDSAVYLCASSLAAGPEAFFGQGTRLTVV.

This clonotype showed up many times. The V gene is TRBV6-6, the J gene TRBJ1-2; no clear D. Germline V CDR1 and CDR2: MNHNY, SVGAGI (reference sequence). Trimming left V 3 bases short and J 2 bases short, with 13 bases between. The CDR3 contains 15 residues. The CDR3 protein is CASSYGPRQNYGYTF. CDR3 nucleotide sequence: TGTGCCAGCAGTTATGGTCCCCGGCAGAACTATGGCTACACCTTC.

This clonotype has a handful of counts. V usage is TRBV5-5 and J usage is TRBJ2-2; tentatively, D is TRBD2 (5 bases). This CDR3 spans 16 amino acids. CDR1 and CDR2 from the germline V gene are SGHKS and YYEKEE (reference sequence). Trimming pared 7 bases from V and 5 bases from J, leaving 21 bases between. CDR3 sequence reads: CASGGGDSVYTGELFF. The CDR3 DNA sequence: TGTGCCAGCGGCGGAGGAGACTCAGTATATACCGGGGAGCTGTTTTTT. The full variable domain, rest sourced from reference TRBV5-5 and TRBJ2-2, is DAGVTQSPTHLIKTRGQQVTLRCSPISGHKSVSWYQQVLGQGPQFIFQYYEKEERGRGNFPDRFSARQFPNYSSELNVNALLLGDSALYLCASGGGDSVYTGELFFGEGSRLTVL.

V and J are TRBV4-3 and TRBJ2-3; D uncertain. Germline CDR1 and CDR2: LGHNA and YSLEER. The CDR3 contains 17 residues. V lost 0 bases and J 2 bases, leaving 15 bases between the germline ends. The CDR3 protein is CASSQDLLVGDTDTQYF. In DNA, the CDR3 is TGCGCCAGCAGCCAAGATCTGTTAGTGGGCGACACAGATACGCAGTATTTT.

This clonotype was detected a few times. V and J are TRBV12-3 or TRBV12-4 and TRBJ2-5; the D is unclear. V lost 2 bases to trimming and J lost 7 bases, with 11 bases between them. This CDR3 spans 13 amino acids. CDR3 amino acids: CASSLIGDWTQYF. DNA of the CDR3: TGTGCCAGCAGTTTAATTGGAGATTGGACCCAGTACTTC.

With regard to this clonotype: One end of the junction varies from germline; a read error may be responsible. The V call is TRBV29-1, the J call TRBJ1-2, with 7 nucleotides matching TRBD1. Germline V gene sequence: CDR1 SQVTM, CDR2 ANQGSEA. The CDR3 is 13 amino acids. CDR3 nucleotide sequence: TGTAGCGTACTAACCGGGACAGTCTATGGCTACACCTTC. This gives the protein CSVLTGTVYGYTF.

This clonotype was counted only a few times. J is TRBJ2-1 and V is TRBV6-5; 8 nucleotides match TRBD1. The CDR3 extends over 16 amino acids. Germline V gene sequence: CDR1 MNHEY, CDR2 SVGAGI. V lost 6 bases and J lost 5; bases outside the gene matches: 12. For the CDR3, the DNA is TGTGCCAGCAGGCCCCTGGGCAGGGGGCAACACAATGAGCAGTTCTTC. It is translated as CASRPLGRGQHNEQFF.

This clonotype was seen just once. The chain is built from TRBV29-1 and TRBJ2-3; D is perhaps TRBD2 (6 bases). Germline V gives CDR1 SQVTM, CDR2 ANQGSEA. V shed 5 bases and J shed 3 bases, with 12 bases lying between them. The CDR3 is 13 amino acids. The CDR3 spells CSVHGGQTDTQYF. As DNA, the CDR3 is TGCAGCGTTCACGGGGGTCAGACAGATACGCAGTATTTT.

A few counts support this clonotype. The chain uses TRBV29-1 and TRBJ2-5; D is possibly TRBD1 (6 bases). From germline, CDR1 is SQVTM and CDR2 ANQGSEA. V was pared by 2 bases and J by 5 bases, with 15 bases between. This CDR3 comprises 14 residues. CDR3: CSVEYAGVEETQYF. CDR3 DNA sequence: TGCAGCGTTGAATACGCAGGGGTGGAGGAGACCCAGTACTTC.

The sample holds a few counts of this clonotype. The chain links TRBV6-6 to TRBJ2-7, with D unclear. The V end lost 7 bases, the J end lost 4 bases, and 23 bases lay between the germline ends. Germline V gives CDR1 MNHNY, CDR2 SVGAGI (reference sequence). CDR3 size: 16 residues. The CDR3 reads CASTNARTLDVYEQYF. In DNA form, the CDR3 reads TGTGCCAGCACTAACGCACGGACCCTGGACGTGTACGAGCAGTACTTC.

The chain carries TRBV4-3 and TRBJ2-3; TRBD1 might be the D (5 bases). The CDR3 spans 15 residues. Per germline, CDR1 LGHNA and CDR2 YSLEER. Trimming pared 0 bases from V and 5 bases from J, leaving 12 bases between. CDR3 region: CASSQEWVRGDTQYF. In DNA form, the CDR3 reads TGCGCCAGCAGCCAAGAGTGGGTAAGGGGAGATACGCAGTATTTT.

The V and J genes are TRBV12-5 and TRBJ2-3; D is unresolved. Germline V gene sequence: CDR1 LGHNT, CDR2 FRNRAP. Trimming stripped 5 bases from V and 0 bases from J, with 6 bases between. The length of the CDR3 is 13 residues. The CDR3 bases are TGTGCTAGTGGTCCGCATAGCACAGATACGCAGTATTTT. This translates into CASGPHSTDTQYF.

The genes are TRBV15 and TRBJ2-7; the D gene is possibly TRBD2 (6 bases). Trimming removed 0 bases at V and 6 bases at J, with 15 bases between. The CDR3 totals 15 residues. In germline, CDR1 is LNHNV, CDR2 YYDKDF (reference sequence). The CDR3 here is CATSRELGTGVEQYV. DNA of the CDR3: TGTGCCACCAGCAGAGAATTGGGCACGGGAGTCGAGCAGTACGTC.

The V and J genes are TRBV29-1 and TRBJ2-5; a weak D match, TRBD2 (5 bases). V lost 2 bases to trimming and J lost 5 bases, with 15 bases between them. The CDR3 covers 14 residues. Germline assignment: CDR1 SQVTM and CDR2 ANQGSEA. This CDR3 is CSVEIAEVVETQYF. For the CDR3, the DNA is TGCAGCGTTGAAATCGCGGAGGTTGTCGAGACCCAGTACTTC.

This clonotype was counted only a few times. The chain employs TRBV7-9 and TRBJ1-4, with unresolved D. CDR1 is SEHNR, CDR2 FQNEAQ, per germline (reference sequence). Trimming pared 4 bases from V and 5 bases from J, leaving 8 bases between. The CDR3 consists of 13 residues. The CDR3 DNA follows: TGTGCCAGCAGCTCCTATTGGAATGAAAAACTGTTTTTT. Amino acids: CASSSYWNEKLFF.

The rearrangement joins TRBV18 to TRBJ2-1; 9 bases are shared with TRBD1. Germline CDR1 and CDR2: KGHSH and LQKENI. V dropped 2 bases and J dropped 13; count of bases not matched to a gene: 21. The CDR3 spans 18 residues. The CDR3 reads CASSPLGTGTLAPHPQFF. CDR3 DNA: TGTGCCAGCTCACCATTGGGGACAGGGACCCTCGCCCCCCACCCCCAGTTCTTC.